This T cell receptor beta chain was profiled in a study of beta chain features in type 1 diabetes. Study-wide points: Equally in patients and controls, PCR might preferentially amplify shorter templates. Fewer insertions but more deletions were seen at VDJ junctions in type 1 diabetes patients.

V lost 0 bases and J lost 2, with 8 bases in between. The CDR3 runs to 14 residues. Looked up from germline, CDR1 is SGHNT and CDR2 is YYREEE (reference sequence). There are a few counts of this clone. No antigen is known for it. TCRB transcripts that were expressed got sequenced, as all of the isolated RNA had been reverse transcribed. Each sample of naive, central memory or regulatory T cells had, on average, about 3.6 million reads. Here immunoSEQ multiplex PCR was the method, and the copy in TCRdb shows in-frame clones only, minus some. The repertoire holds some 150,000 clones, with less than 10% as singletons.

This clonotype was sampled from a woman aged 40-49 years in good health. The specimen was central memory CD4+ T cells from blood. J is TRBJ1-2 and V is TRBV5-4, with D uncertain. The CDR3, as DNA: TGTGCCAGCAGCTTGGGTGGGCAGAACTATGGCTACACCTTC. It is translated as CASSLGGQNYGYTF.